This TCR beta chain was identified in a study of CD8 T cells in ankylosing spondylitis. General study results and limits: Past studies reported some motif variants in reactive arthritis synovial fluid and blood. Disease-linked clones proved CD8+ and comparatively uncommon in peripheral blood. Typical of ankylosing spondylitis blood, it appeared, was a TCR beta motif of several highly homologous variants.

The V segment lost 5 bases and the J segment 4 bases; nucleotides outside the gene matches: 8. Per the germline V gene, CDR1 is SGHTA and CDR2 is FQGNSA. The CDR3 runs 16 residues. This clonotype was seen ten or more times. The target antigen is unknown. Generation of TCR beta libraries employed quantitative 5'-RACE incorporating molecular barcodes. TCRdb redid the calling of the 5' RACE reads with MiXCR, one entry per CDR3 protein. The table lists 180,000 or so distinct CDR3 sequences, approximately 10% of them singletons, with almost 30% in the top ten. The sequence came from a male donor with ankylosing spondylitis or in good health (not recorded which). The sample was blood, either unsorted or a sorted T cell fraction (not recorded which). The chain has TRBV7-2 and TRBJ2-3; 11 bases fit TRBD2. CDR3 in amino acids: CASSGIAGGPADTQYF. The DNA of the CDR3 is TGTGCCAGCAGCGGGATAGCGGGAGGGCCGGCAGATACGCAGTATTTT. The entire variable domain, with the rest obtained from reference TRBV7-2 and TRBJ2-3, is as follows: GAGVSQSPSNKVTEKGKDVELRCDPISGHTALYWYRQSLGQGLEFLIYFQGNSAPDKSGLPSDRFSAERTGGSVSTLTIQRTQQEDSAVYLCASSGIAGGPADTQYFGPGTRLTVL.